The 29 T cell receptor beta chains presented below share a single source sample, sequenced in a study of early T cells in non-severe SARS-CoV-2 infection. TCRdb used MiXCR to reprocess the 5' RACE reads, holding one entry per CDR3 protein. The table lists 34,000 or so distinct CDR3 sequences, about 10% of them singletons. Sequencing was done on a sample of whole blood. The receptors were gathered from an adult who was a healthcare worker with PCR-confirmed SARS-CoV-2 infection or an uninfected control (not recorded which).

The genes are TRBV18 and TRBJ1-5, with D unclear. This CDR3 is 14 amino acids long. The V gene's germline CDR1 is KGHSH and CDR2 LQKENI. V lost 3 bases and J lost 7, with 13 bases in between. The CDR3 loop reads CASSPEYPEQPQHF. CDR3 bases: TGTGCCAGCTCACCGGAGTATCCAGAACAGCCCCAGCATTTT.

Here the CDR3 reads CASSPERQVNEQYF. The DNA of the CDR3 is TGTGCCAGCTCACCAGAGAGACAGGTTAACGAGCAGTACTTC. The V call is TRBV18, the J call TRBJ2-7; D might be TRBD1 (6 bases). Germline V gene sequence: CDR1 KGHSH, CDR2 LQKENI. This CDR3 has 14 residues. Trimming took 2 bases from V and 5 from J, leaving 13 bases between them.

This clonotype was seen many times. The CDR3 coding sequence is TGTGCCAGCAGTTACACGCCCGACAGGACCTCCTACGAGCAGTACTTC. Protein product: CASSYTPDRTSYEQYF. The chain links TRBV6-2 or TRBV6-3 to TRBJ2-7; D is perhaps TRBD1 (6 bases). Per the germline V gene, CDR1 is MNHEY and CDR2 is SVGEGT. The CDR3 totals 16 residues. V gave up 2 bases and J gave up 0 bases, with 14 bases separating them.

Many counts were recorded for this clonotype. This chain connects TRBV9 to TRBJ2-3, with 11 bases fitting TRBD2. Unmatched junction bases numbered 4, after V lost 3 bases and J lost 4 bases. This CDR3 has 15 amino acids. Germline CDR1 reads SGDLS; CDR2 reads YYNGEE. The CDR3 DNA follows: TGTGCCAGCAGCGAGGGACTAGCGGAACCAGATACGCAGTATTTT. It translates to CASSEGLAEPDTQYF.

This clonotype was seen repeatedly, ten times or more. The rearrangement uses TRBV5-6 and TRBJ1-2, with D perhaps TRBD1 (5 bases). Germline V gene data show CDR1 as SGHDT and CDR2 as YYEEEE. The CDR3 is 12 amino acids. V was pared by 4 bases and J by 7 bases, with 11 bases between. CDR3: CASSRGGLGYTF. In DNA form, the CDR3 reads TGTGCCAGCAGCCGGGGCGGACTTGGCTACACCTTC.

In this sample, this clonotype turned up many times. This rearrangement joins TRBV27 to TRBJ2-1; perhaps TRBD2 as D (5 bases). Per the germline V gene, CDR1 is MNHEY and CDR2 is SMNVEV (reference sequence). The CDR3 is made up of 14 amino acids. Between the trimmed V and J ends, which lost 0 bases and 6 bases, there was a span of 9 bases. The CDR3 reads CASSLSSGFNEQFF. Written as DNA, the CDR3 is TGTGCCAGCAGTTTATCGTCGGGGTTCAATGAGCAGTTCTTC.

This clonotype showed up many times. The CDR3 DNA follows: TGTGCCAGCAGCTTGCAGGGGCCGGCAAGAGGCTACACCTTC. Amino acid sequence: CASSLQGPARGYTF. The chain employs TRBV5-4 and TRBJ1-2; D possibly corresponds to TRBD1 (6 bases). V lost 1 base to trimming and J lost 8 bases, with 15 bases between them. Germline V lookup: CDR1 SGHNT, CDR2 YYREEE (reference sequence). The CDR3 length is 14 residues.

This clonotype was seen at least ten times. The chain combines TRBV12-3 or TRBV12-4 with TRBJ2-7; maybe TRBD1 (5 bases). The CDR3 runs 14 residues. The ends were cut back, 5 bases at V and 7 bases at J, with 18 bases in the middle. CDR3 DNA sequence: TGTGCCAGCAGTCGCAGGGTCCGTTCTTCGGAGCAGTACTTC. As protein: CASSRRVRSSEQYF.

This clonotype was seen many times. DNA for the CDR3: TGTGCCTGGAGTGTCAGTTCTCCCACCGAGCAGTACTTC. Translating it yields CAWSVSSPTEQYF. V usage is TRBV30 and J usage is TRBJ2-7, with D hard to call. This CDR3 comprises 13 residues. CDR1 and CDR2 (germline): GTSNPN, SVGIG (reference sequence). V lost 0 bases, J lost 6 bases, and 12 bases lay in between.

Ten or more counts support this clonotype. This chain joins TRBV30 and TRBJ2-2; D perhaps matches TRBD1 (6 bases). The CDR3 extends over 15 amino acids. V lost 2 bases, J lost 4 bases, and 14 bases lay in between. Germline V gives CDR1 GTSNPN, CDR2 SVGIG (reference sequence). The CDR3 bases are TGTGCCTGGAGTCCCCTGCGCAGGGGCACCGGGGAGCTGTTTTTT. Amino acids: CAWSPLRRGTGELFF.

The chain has TRBV20-1 and TRBJ2-3; 11 bases are a match to TRBD2. V dropped 5 bases and J dropped 2; count of bases not matched to a gene: 9. This CDR3 has 16 residues. Germline V gives CDR1 DFQATT, CDR2 SNEGSKA (reference sequence). The CDR3 here is CSAENGLAGPTDTQYF. CDR3 nucleotide sequence: TGCAGTGCTGAAAATGGACTAGCGGGTCCCACAGATACGCAGTATTTT.

Many counts were recorded for this clonotype. V usage is TRBV19 and J usage is TRBJ2-3, with D possibly being TRBD1 or TRBD2 (6 bases each). Germline loops: CDR1 LNHDA, CDR2 SQIVND (reference sequence). Deletions cut 1 base from V and 6 bases from J, with 11 bases between. The CDR3 runs to 14 residues. The DNA of the CDR3 is TGTGCCAGTAGTATAGGGCAGGGGAGGGATACGCAGTATTTT. It is translated as CASSIGQGRDTQYF.

This clonotype was seen ten or more times. The CDR3 loop is CASSYSTHGETQYF. The DNA for the CDR3 is TGTGCCAGCAGTTACTCGACCCATGGGGAGACCCAGTACTTC. V and J are TRBV6-5 and TRBJ2-5; D not certain. V lost 0 bases to trimming and J lost 5 bases, with 10 bases between them. Looked up from germline, CDR1 is MNHEY and CDR2 is SVGAGI. This CDR3 region has 14 residues.

Ten or more counts support this clonotype. J is TRBJ1-3 and V is TRBV7-2; TRBD1 might be the D (5 bases). The CDR3 is 13 amino acids. Trimming cost V 2 bases and J 4 bases, with 6 bases left between them. The germline CDR1 and CDR2 sequences are SGHTA and FQGNSA. The CDR3 region is CASSLQGGNTIYF. The DNA for the CDR3 is TGTGCCAGCAGCTTACAGGGAGGAAACACCATATATTTT.

This clonotype was seen more than once but under ten times. The V call is TRBV3-1, the J call TRBJ2-7, with D perhaps TRBD2 (5 bases). The CDR3 is 16 residues long. Germline CDR1 and CDR2: LGHDT and YNNKEL (reference sequence). Trimming left V 3 bases short and J 5 bases short, with 20 bases between. The CDR3 DNA follows: TGTGCCAGCAGCCACGGAGGCAGGTCCACAGCCCACGAGCAGTACTTC. As protein: CASSHGGRSTAHEQYF.

The chain carries TRBV7-6 and TRBJ2-3, with a possible D match to TRBD1 (5 bases). The V and J ends lost 1 base and 11 bases respectively, with 13 bases between them. CDR3 length: 13 amino acids. Germline CDR1 reads SGHVS; CDR2 reads FNYEAQ. CDR3 nucleotides: TGTGCCAGCAGCTTAGACGGCAGGGTCGGGCAGTATTTT. Translation: CASSLDGRVGQYF.

The sample holds many counts of this clonotype. The chain employs TRBV6-1 and TRBJ2-7; either TRBD1 or TRBD2 may supply D (5 bases each). Germline-derived CDR1 and CDR2 are MNHNS and SASEGT. The CDR3 is made up of 13 amino acids. V gave up 6 bases and J gave up 7 bases, with 16 bases separating them. The CDR3 nucleotides read TGTGCCAGCAGCAGGGACCCCTTTAGGGAGCAGTACTTC. Its translation: CASSRDPFREQYF.

This clonotype has just one count. The chain has TRBV30 and TRBJ1-2; no clear D. CDR1 is GTSNPN and CDR2 is SVGIG in the germline V gene (reference sequence). Deletions cut 1 base from V and 4 bases from J, with 13 bases between. The CDR3 covers 14 residues. The CDR3 nucleotides read TGTGCCTGGAGTGCCCAGAGTAGGTCCTATGGCTACACCTTC. This sequence encodes CAWSAQSRSYGYTF.

This clonotype was seen many times. The chain is built from TRBV18 and TRBJ1-1; D unclear. The germline V and J ends were trimmed by 3 bases and 1 base, with 9 bases remaining between them. CDR1 is KGHSH and CDR2 is LQKENI in the germline V gene. This CDR3 is built from 14 residues. DNA of the CDR3: TGTGCCAGCTCACCCAGGATTGGGAACACTGAAGCTTTCTTT. This codes for CASSPRIGNTEAFF.

This clonotype has at least ten counts. V gene TRBV24-1 combines with J gene TRBJ2-1; TRBD2 matches at 7 bases. Trimming at V came to 6 bases and at J to 4 bases, leaving 8 bases not matched to a gene. Germline assignment: CDR1 KGHDR and CDR2 SFDVKD. The CDR3 runs to 15 residues. CDR3 bases: TGTGCCACCAGTAATCAAGCGGGGCCTTACAATGAGCAGTTCTTC. Its protein is CATSNQAGPYNEQFF.

This clonotype was picked up a small number of times. V is TRBV14 and J is TRBJ1-6; a weak D match, TRBD1 (5 bases). V gave up 4 bases and J gave up 7 bases, with 11 bases separating them. CDR3 length: 14 residues. CDR1 and CDR2 from the germline V gene are SGHDN and FVKESK. CDR3 loop: CASSLRDGNSPLHF. The CDR3 nucleotides read TGTGCCAGCAGCCTTCGGGACGGAAATTCACCCCTCCACTTT.

Only a few counts were recorded for this clonotype. The V call is TRBV29-1, the J call TRBJ1-1, with D hard to call. CDR3 length: 12 residues. Germline V CDR1 and CDR2: SQVTM, ANQGSEA. V dropped 4 bases and J dropped 5 bases, with 11 bases sitting between them. The CDR3 spells CSVAKGMTEAFF. The CDR3 DNA reads TGCAGCGTTGCGAAAGGGATGACTGAAGCTTTCTTT.

This clonotype was found many times. The V gene is TRBV10-3, the J gene TRBJ2-5; maybe TRBD1 (6 bases). Trimming stripped 0 bases from V and 3 bases from J, with 11 bases between. This CDR3 has 15 amino acids. From germline, CDR1 is ENHRY and CDR2 SYGVKD. The CDR3 nucleotides are TGTGCCATCAGTGAGTCCCGGACAGCCAAAGAGACCCAGTACTTC. Its translation is CAISESRTAKETQYF.

This rearrangement joins TRBV12-3 or TRBV12-4 to TRBJ2-1, with 8 bases identical to TRBD1. V shed 3 bases and J 13 bases; nucleotides not matched to a gene: 14. CDR3 length: 15 amino acids. CDR3 protein: CASSFRVTGAQSQFF. DNA of the CDR3: TGTGCCAGCAGTTTCCGAGTGACAGGGGCCCAATCCCAGTTCTTC.

The chain recombines TRBV6-2 or TRBV6-3 with TRBJ2-7; 9 positions agree with TRBD1. The germline CDR1 and CDR2 sequences are MNHEY and SVGEGT. The CDR3 runs 15 residues. The V gene end was trimmed by 2 bases and the J gene end by 1 base; junction bases not matched to a gene: 3. CDR3 in amino acids: CASSYNGTGSYEQYF. The CDR3 DNA sequence: TGTGCCAGCAGTTACAACGGGACAGGGTCCTACGAGCAGTACTTC.

This clonotype was seen at least ten times. V is TRBV7-2 and J is TRBJ2-2; D gene ambiguous. The CDR3 runs to 18 residues. The V gene's germline CDR1 is SGHTA and CDR2 FQGNSA. The V and J ends lost 4 bases and 7 bases respectively, with 25 bases between them. Here the CDR3 reads CASSYSPSLAPSRGELFF. The CDR3, as DNA: TGTGCCAGCAGCTATTCTCCTTCTTTGGCCCCCTCCCGCGGGGAGCTGTTTTTT. Combining the CDR3 with reference TRBV7-2 and TRBJ2-2 gives the whole variable domain GAGVSQSPSNKVTEKGKDVELRCDPISGHTALYWYRQSLGQGLEFLIYFQGNSAPDKSGLPSDRFSAERTGGSVSTLTIQRTQQEDSAVYLCASSYSPSLAPSRGELFFGEGSRLTVL.

The chain carries TRBV3-1 and TRBJ1-2, with a tentative D call TRBD1 (5 bases). The V end was cut by 3 bases, the J end by 4 bases, with 12 bases between. The V gene's germline CDR1 is LGHDT and CDR2 YNNKEL (reference sequence). This CDR3 region has 14 residues. Written as DNA, the CDR3 is TGTGCCAGCAGCCATCGCGGGGCTCTCTATGGCTACACCTTC. Translated: CASSHRGALYGYTF.

This clonotype came up many times. This chain uses TRBV10-3 with TRBJ2-1; D is uncertain. This CDR3 is built from 14 residues. The V and J ends lost 5 bases and 0 bases respectively, with 8 bases between them. CDR1 is ENHRY, CDR2 SYGVKD, per germline. CDR3 in DNA: TGTGCCATCAGTTCCCCGGCCTCCTACAATGAGCAGTTCTTC. Its translation is CAISSPASYNEQFF.

At least ten counts were recorded for this clonotype. The rearrangement uses TRBV15 and TRBJ2-1; no firm D call. Germline assignment: CDR1 LNHNV and CDR2 YYDKDF (reference sequence). The length of the CDR3 is 15 residues. The germline V and J ends were trimmed by 6 bases and 5 bases, with 17 bases remaining between them. This CDR3 reads CATSTRRTINNEQFF. The DNA for the CDR3 is TGTGCCACCAGTACCCGACGAACAATTAACAATGAGCAGTTCTTC.